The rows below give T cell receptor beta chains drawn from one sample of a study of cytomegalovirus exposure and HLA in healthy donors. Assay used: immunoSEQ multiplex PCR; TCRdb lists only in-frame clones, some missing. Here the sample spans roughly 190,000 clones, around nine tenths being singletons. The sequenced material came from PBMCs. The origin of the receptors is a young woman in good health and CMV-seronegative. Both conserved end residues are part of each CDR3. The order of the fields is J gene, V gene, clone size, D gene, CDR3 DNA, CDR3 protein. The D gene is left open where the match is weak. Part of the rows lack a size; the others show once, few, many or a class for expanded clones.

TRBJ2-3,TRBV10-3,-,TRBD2,TGTGCCATCAGTGACCCTCTAGCGGGAGATACGCAGTATTTT,CAISDPLAGDTQYF
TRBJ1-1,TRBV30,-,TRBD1,TGTGCCTGGAGTCCTGGGACAGCGAACACTGAAGCTTTCTTT,CAWSPGTANTEAFF
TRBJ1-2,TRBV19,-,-,TGTGCCAGTAGTATAGTTGGGGGCAACTATGGCTACACCTTC,CASSIVGGNYGYTF
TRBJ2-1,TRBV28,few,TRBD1,TGTGCCAGCAGTTCCCGGGACAGGGGGGGGTCCTACAATGAGCAGTTCTTC,CASSSRDRGGSYNEQFF
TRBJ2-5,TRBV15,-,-,TGTGCCACCAGCACCAGGGAGGAAAAAGAGACCCAGTACTTC,CATSTREEKETQYF
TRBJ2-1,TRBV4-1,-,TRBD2,TGCGCCAGCAGCCAAGATTCTAGCGGGAGGGCATATGAGCAGTTCTTC,CASSQDSSGRAYEQFF
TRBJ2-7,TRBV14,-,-,TGTGCCAGCAGCCAAGTTCCGGCTAGGCTACCCTACGAGCAGTACTTC,CASSQVPARLPYEQYF
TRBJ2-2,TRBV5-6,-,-,TGTGCCAGCAGAAATTCAGGGTCCGGGGAGCTGTTTTTT,CASRNSGSGELFF
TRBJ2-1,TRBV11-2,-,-,TGTGCCAGCAGTGGGTCCGACACCTCATACAATGAGCAGTTCTTC,CASSGSDTSYNEQFF
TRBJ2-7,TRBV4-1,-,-,TGCGCCAGCAGCCAAGTAGGACTCCAAAACTCAAACGAGCAGTACTTC,CASSQVGLQNSNEQYF
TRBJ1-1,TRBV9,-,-,TGTGCCAGCAGCGTAAGGGAGGGGAACACTGAAGCTTTCTTT,CASSVREGNTEAFF
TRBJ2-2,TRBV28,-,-,TGTGCCAGCGGCCCTCCCTCCATCGGGGAGCTGTTTTTT,CASGPPSIGELFF
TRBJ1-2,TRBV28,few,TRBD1,TGTGCCAGCAGTTCCCGTCCGGGACAGGGGGATCTTAGGGGAGGCTACACCTTC,CASSSRPGQGDLRGGYTF
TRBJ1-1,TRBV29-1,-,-,TGCAGCGTTGAAGGGGCAGGGAACACTGAAGCTTTCTTT,CSVEGAGNTEAFF
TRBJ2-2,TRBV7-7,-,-,TGTGCTAGCAGCTTAGGGGCAAACCGTGTGAACACCGGGGAGCTGTTTTTT,CASSLGANRVNTGELFF
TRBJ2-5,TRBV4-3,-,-,TGCGCCAGCAGCCAAGAGACGGGGAGAGAGGCCCAGTACTTC,CASSQETGREAQYF
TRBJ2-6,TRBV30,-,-,TGTGCCTGGAGTGGGGAGTGGACCATTTGGGGATCTGGGGCCAACGTCCTGACTTTC,CAWSGEWTIWGSGANVLTF
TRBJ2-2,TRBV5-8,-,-,TGTGCCAGCAGCTTGGGAGCTCACACCGGGGAGCTGTTTTTT,CASSLGAHTGELFF
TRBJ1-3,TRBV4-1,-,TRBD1,TGCGCCAGCAGCCAGGAGACAGGGGCCGGAAACACCATATATTTT,CASSQETGAGNTIYF
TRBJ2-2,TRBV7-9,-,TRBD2,TGTGCCAGCAGCCCACCGGGACTAGCGGGGTCCGGGGAGCTGTTTTTT,CASSPPGLAGSGELFF